The clone carrying this TCR beta chain occurred many times. Its antigen is not known. The data derive from a study of T-cell reconstitution after alpha-beta-depleted transplantation in children. Whole-study findings and limits: About two months after transplant, alpha-beta T cells reportedly came from several hundred expanded graft clones.

Unique molecular identifiers tagged the TCRbeta library. MiXCR was run by TCRdb on the PCR reads, yielding one entry per CDR3 protein. The repertoire has some 550,000 distinct CDR3 sequences, approximately 22% of them found once; the top ten carry 13% to 15%. There are 11 residues in the CDR3. In germline, CDR1 is DFQATT, CDR2 SNEGSKA (reference sequence). This receptor was obtained from a boy in the first two years of life who had a stem cell transplant for acute myeloid leukemia, so the T cells may come from the graft donor. The sequences come from PBMCs, mostly from graft donor cells, collected 360 days after TCRalphabeta/CD19-depleted stem cell transplant. The J gene is TRBJ2-1, the V gene TRBV20-1; tentatively, D is TRBD1 or TRBD2 (5 bases each). In DNA form, the CDR3 reads TGCAACGGGGCCTCCTACAATGAGCAGTTCTTC. Its translation is CNGASYNEQFF.